Given below is one TCR beta chain in context. Its matching antigen is unknown. The study ran its PCR with 60 Vbeta and 13 Jbeta primers. TCRdb's table, derived via immunoSEQ multiplex PCR, lists solely in-frame clones and lacks some. The repertoire holds under 200,000 clones, with roughly four fifths as singletons. The entry originates in a study of cytomegalovirus exposure and HLA in healthy donors. Notes on the study in general: A later analysis found most CMV-associated TCR beta chains apparently HLA-restricted.

Donors in the study were healthy people who gave bone marrow. The CDR3 has 17 residues. V was trimmed by 1 base and J by 1 base, leaving 15 bases between them. From germline, CDR1 is LNHNV and CDR2 YYDKDF (reference sequence). The origin of this receptor is a woman younger than 30 in good health and CMV-seronegative. The sample taken for sequencing was PBMCs. The chain combines TRBV15 with TRBJ2-3; D remains ambiguous. The CDR3 reads CATSRVLSSTRTDTQYF. The CDR3 bases are TGTGCCACCAGCAGAGTCTTGAGTTCCACCCGCACAGATACGCAGTATTTT.